These 32 T cell receptor beta chains came from one sample sequenced in a study of Tregs in tolerant kidney transplant recipients. Measured with immunoSEQ multiplex PCR; TCRdb has only the in-frame clones, and not every one. This table has some 240,000 clones, roughly 84% appearing once. Sequenced: CD4+ T cells from blood. These TCRs come from a human donor in good health.

The chain links TRBV6-1 to TRBJ1-3, with no clear D. The germline V gene encodes CDR1 MNHNS and CDR2 SASEGT. Trimming shortened V by 1 base and J by 4 bases, and 17 bases separated the two germline ends. CDR3 length: 17 amino acids. The CDR3 spells CASSEGSTLTGGNTIYF. CDR3 in DNA: TGTGCCAGCAGTGAAGGGAGCACCTTAACGGGAGGAAACACCATATATTTT.

V is TRBV27 and J is TRBJ1-5; D is unclear. This CDR3 has 13 residues. Per germline, CDR1 MNHEY and CDR2 SMNVEV (reference sequence). V was cut by 4 bases and J by 3 bases, with 7 bases left in between. This CDR3 reads CASSWVTNQPQHF. The CDR3 region has the DNA TGTGCCAGCAGTTGGGTGACCAATCAGCCCCAGCATTTT.

The CDR3 nucleotides read TGCGCCAGCAGCTTGGCCGGGACAGCTCTGGCGTACTTC. Protein product: CASSLAGTALAYF. The V gene is TRBV5-1, the J gene TRBJ2-7; TRBD1 agrees at 7 bases. The germline V gene has CDR1 SGHRS and CDR2 YFSETQ. There are 13 residues in the CDR3. V shed 0 bases and J 12 bases; nucleotides not matched to a gene: 9.

The V gene is TRBV9, the J gene TRBJ1-1; 8 nucleotides match TRBD1. The germline V gene encodes CDR1 SGDLS and CDR2 YYNGEE. The CDR3 is made up of 17 amino acids. J gave up 1 base and V 2 bases, and 10 bases lay outside the gene matches. In DNA, the CDR3 is TGTGCCAGCAGCGTCTCGGGCAGGGGGCCCGGGAACACTGAAGCTTTCTTT. Residues: CASSVSGRGPGNTEAFF.

The chain uses TRBV29-1 and TRBJ1-1, with D unresolved. Trimming cost V 6 bases and J 0 bases, with 11 bases left between them. The CDR3 covers 13 residues. Germline CDR1 is SQVTM and CDR2 is ANQGSEA. CDR3: CSVKVRMNTEAFF. Written as DNA, the CDR3 is TGCAGCGTGAAGGTAAGGATGAACACTGAAGCTTTCTTT.

V usage is TRBV15 and J usage is TRBJ2-7; 7 bases are a match to TRBD2. The V segment lost 5 bases and the J segment 7 bases; nucleotides outside the gene matches: 8. Per germline, CDR1 LNHNV and CDR2 YYDKDF (reference sequence). The CDR3 spans 13 residues. CDR3 bases: TGTGCCACCAGCCCGCAGGGAGGGAGAGAGCAGTACTTC. Its protein product is CATSPQGGREQYF.

V is TRBV29-1 and J is TRBJ2-3; D is perhaps TRBD2 (6 bases). V was shortened by 7 bases and J by 0 bases, with 11 bases between the two germline ends. CDR1 SQVTM and CDR2 ANQGSEA come from the germline V gene. The CDR3 has 13 amino acids. The CDR3 DNA follows: TGCAGCGGCCTAGCGAGAAGCACAGATACGCAGTATTTT. Translated, it gives CSGLARSTDTQYF.

The chain carries TRBV11-2 and TRBJ2-5, with 7 bases identical to TRBD2. The V and J ends lost 3 bases and 5 bases, in that order; junction bases with no gene match: 9. The CDR3 is 15 residues long. Germline CDR1 and CDR2: SGHAT and FQNNGV. CDR3 bases: TGTGCCAGCAGCTTTCTTAGCGGGCTCCATGAGACCCAGTACTTC. Protein sequence: CASSFLSGLHETQYF.

There are a few counts of this clone. The chain carries TRBV6-4 and TRBJ1-2, with a possible D match to TRBD1 (5 bases). CDR1 and CDR2 (germline): MRHNA, SNTAGT. V was cut by 2 bases and J by 8 bases, with 12 bases left in between. CDR3 size: 13 residues. The chain's CDR3 is CASSDIRGAGYTF. The DNA of the CDR3 is TGTGCCAGCAGTGACATTCGCGGGGCCGGCTACACCTTC.

V and J are TRBV15 and TRBJ2-1; 10 bases agree with TRBD1. This CDR3 has 16 residues. Germline V CDR1 and CDR2: LNHNV, YYDKDF (reference sequence). V shed 5 bases, J shed 4 bases, and the junction held 8 bases outside the gene matches. DNA for the CDR3: TGTGCCACCAGCTGGGAGGGGGACAGGGGTTACAATGAGCAGTTCTTC. It encodes CATSWEGDRGYNEQFF.

V gene TRBV30 combines with J gene TRBJ2-3; possibly TRBD2 for D (6 bases). From germline, CDR1 is GTSNPN and CDR2 SVGIG (reference sequence). V shed 0 bases and J shed 1 base, with 11 bases lying between them. The CDR3 has 15 amino acids. The CDR3 loop is CAWSVGSGRTDTQYF. CDR3 bases: TGTGCCTGGAGTGTAGGTAGCGGCCGCACAGATACGCAGTATTTT.

The chain employs TRBV6-1 and TRBJ2-7, with D maybe TRBD1 (5 bases). This CDR3 spans 13 amino acids. Trimming pared 7 bases from V and 2 bases from J, leaving 12 bases between. Germline V lookup: CDR1 MNHNS, CDR2 SASEGT. CDR3 amino acids: CASTRQPTYEQYF. The DNA for the CDR3 is TGTGCCAGCACGAGACAGCCGACCTACGAGCAGTACTTC.

V and J are TRBV6-5 and TRBJ1-5; D possibly corresponds to TRBD1 (6 bases). This CDR3 region has 15 residues. Trimming took off 8 bases at V and 2 bases at J, with 16 bases between the two ends. Germline CDR1 reads MNHEY; CDR2 reads SVGAGI. The CDR3 sequence: CASVGGAGGNQPQHF. The CDR3 coding sequence is TGTGCCAGCGTGGGGGGGGCTGGCGGCAATCAGCCCCAGCATTTT.

The rearrangement links TRBV5-8 to TRBJ1-5; 7 nucleotides align to TRBD1. Looked up from germline, CDR1 is SGHTS and CDR2 is YDEGEE. The CDR3 loop spans 16 amino acids. V lost 4 bases and J lost 5; bases outside the gene matches: 12. The CDR3 spells CASSPFGKGADQPQHF. In nucleotides, the CDR3 is TGTGCCAGCAGCCCGTTCGGGAAGGGGGCCGATCAGCCCCAGCATTTT.

This chain links TRBV25-1 with TRBJ1-2; D is perhaps TRBD1 (6 bases). The length of the CDR3 is 16 residues. Looked up from germline, CDR1 is MGHDK and CDR2 is SYGVNS. Trimming cost V 2 bases and J 1 base, with 14 bases left between them. The DNA of the CDR3 is TGTGCCAGCAGTGAAAACAGGGAAAATCTTAACTATGGCTACACCTTC. It yields the protein CASSENRENLNYGYTF.

This sequence joins TRBV20-1 and TRBJ2-3; D is perhaps TRBD2 (5 bases). Germline CDR1 is DFQATT and CDR2 is SNEGSKA (reference sequence). V shed 3 bases and J shed 10 bases, with 8 bases lying between them. The CDR3 is 10 residues long. CDR3 amino acids: CSASRGAQYF. CDR3 DNA sequence: TGCAGTGCTAGCCGGGGTGCGCAGTATTTT.

This rearrangement joins TRBV2 to TRBJ1-5, with D hard to call. Trimming cost V 5 bases and J 0 bases, with 8 bases left between them. There are 14 residues in the CDR3. Germline V CDR1 and CDR2: SNHLY, FYNNEI. The CDR3 DNA follows: TGTGCCAGCAGTAGGGAAAATAGCAATCAGCCCCAGCATTTT. Translation: CASSRENSNQPQHF.

This chain uses TRBV19 with TRBJ2-2; 8 bases fit TRBD2. Germline values: CDR1 LNHDA, CDR2 SQIVND (reference sequence). The CDR3 is 18 amino acids. Trimming took 3 bases from V and 1 from J; bases not matched to a gene: 10. CDR3 loop: CASSMEGAGARNTGELFF. The CDR3 DNA is TGTGCCAGTAGTATGGAAGGAGCGGGGGCACGGAACACCGGGGAGCTGTTTTTT.

This clone was observed a handful of times. CDR3 protein: CASRGSSGSYEQYF. CDR3 in DNA: TGCGCCAGTCGAGGTTCTAGCGGTTCCTACGAGCAGTACTTC. The chain uses TRBV10-1 and TRBJ2-7; TRBD2 matches 7 bases. Germline V CDR1 and CDR2: WNHNN, SYGVQD (reference sequence). The J segment lost 1 base and the V segment lost 9 bases, leaving 9 bases of the junction unmatched. CDR3 size: 14 residues.

This rearrangement joins TRBV21-1 to TRBJ1-2. TRBV21-1 is recorded as a pseudogene. This CDR3 region has 19 residues. The CDR3 region has the DNA TGTGCCAGCAGCAAGACCCGGAGGCCCCCGGGGCTCCTTAACTATGGCTACACCTTC. This sequence encodes CASSKTRRPPGLLNYGYTF.

The chain couples TRBV18 to TRBJ1-3; D is uncertain. CDR1 and CDR2 (germline): KGHSH, LQKENI. V lost 0 bases, J lost 8 bases, and 11 bases lay in between. The CDR3 contains 14 residues. The CDR3 bases are TGTGCCAGCTCACCACCAAGTGTTGTAGACACCATATATTTT. The encoded protein is CASSPPSVVDTIYF.

This clone was observed a few times. CDR3 coding DNA: TGTGCCTGGACCTCCCCACCCGGGACAGGGATGGGGGGCACCATATATTTT. It codes for CAWTSPPGTGMGGTIYF. The chain joins TRBV30 to TRBJ1-3; 9 bases map to TRBD1. The CDR3 contains 17 residues. Germline CDR1 is GTSNPN and CDR2 is SVGIG (reference sequence). V shed 4 bases and J 9 bases; nucleotides not matched to a gene: 19.

As for this clone: A junction end diverges from the germline sequence, so it may reflect a read error. V usage is TRBV7-7 and J usage is TRBJ2-5, with D perhaps matching TRBD1 (7 bases). CDR1 is SSHAT and CDR2 is FNYEAQ in the germline V gene (reference sequence). This CDR3 is 14 amino acids long. Here the CDR3 reads CASSGGTVEETQYF. The CDR3 nucleotides are TGTGCTAGCAGCGGAGGGACAGTCGAAGAGACCCAGTACTTC.

A word on this clone: Different DNA sequences within this sample yield the same CDR3. This chain joins TRBV5-6 and TRBJ1-5; 7 bases fit TRBD1. V shed 0 bases, J shed 7 bases, and the junction held 10 bases outside the gene matches. Germline values: CDR1 SGHDT, CDR2 YYEEEE. This CDR3 is built from 16 residues. The CDR3 DNA follows: TGTGCCAGCAGCTTGGATGGGGGGACAGCCAACCAGCCCCAGCATTTT. Translated: CASSLDGGTANQPQHF.

The chain recombines TRBV5-1 with TRBJ2-3, with no clear D. The CDR3 is 14 residues long. Germline CDR1 SGHRS, CDR2 YFSETQ. V was clipped by 0 bases and J by 1 base, with 6 bases between them. In DNA, the CDR3 is TGCGCCAGCAGCTTGGACAGAGGCACAGATACGCAGTATTTT. Protein: CASSLDRGTDTQYF.

This clone appeared once. The rearrangement joins TRBV18 to TRBJ1-1, with 8 bases fitting TRBD1. The CDR3 has 15 amino acids. The V gene end was trimmed by 4 bases and the J gene end by 0 bases; junction bases not matched to a gene: 4. Germline-derived CDR1 and CDR2 are KGHSH and LQKENI. CDR3 loop: CASSQRTGLNTEAFF. The CDR3 DNA is TGTGCCAGCTCACAGAGGACAGGGTTGAACACTGAAGCTTTCTTT.

The chain recombines TRBV6-5 with TRBJ2-7, with D possibly being TRBD1 or TRBD2 (5 bases each). Trimming stripped 4 bases from V and 7 bases from J, with 20 bases between. The CDR3 runs 15 residues. Germline V lookup: CDR1 MNHEY, CDR2 SVGAGI. The CDR3: CASSLTGTASGEQYF. The CDR3 nucleotides read TGTGCCAGCAGTTTAACCGGGACCGCTTCTGGGGAGCAGTACTTC.

The chain uses TRBV15 and TRBJ1-4; D gene unclear. V lost 0 bases, J lost 2 bases, and 10 bases lay in between. CDR3 length: 16 amino acids. CDR1 is LNHNV and CDR2 is YYDKDF in the germline V gene (reference sequence). CDR3 nucleotide sequence: TGTGCCACCAGCAGAGAATCAGTGGGGACTAATGAAAAACTGTTTTTT. Its translation is CATSRESVGTNEKLFF. Looking up the rest from reference TRBV15 and TRBJ1-4 gives the full variable domain: DAMVIQNPRYQVTQFGKPVTLSCSQTLNHNVMYWYQQKSSQAPKLLFHYYDKDFNNEADTPDNFQSRRPNTSFCFLDIRSPGLGDTAMYLCATSRESVGTNEKLFFGSGTQLSVL.

The chain uses TRBV25-1 and TRBJ1-1, with D possibly matching TRBD1 (6 bases). The CDR3 sequence is 15 residues long. Looked up from germline, CDR1 is MGHDK and CDR2 is SYGVNS. V lost 2 bases and J lost 12, with 22 bases in between. As DNA, the CDR3 is TGTGCCAGCAGTGAAGGGGGGGGGCCGGGCGCGACGCCTTTCTTT. Translated, it gives CASSEGGGPGATPFF.

The chain couples TRBV4-2 to TRBJ2-1; 12 positions agree with TRBD2. This CDR3 has 18 amino acids. Germline V CDR1 and CDR2: LGHNA, YNFKEQ. J was trimmed by 1 base and V by 2 bases; bases with no gene match: 6. DNA of the CDR3: TGTGCCAGCAGCCAACGCCTACTAGCGGGGGGTTCCTACAATGAGCAGTTCTTC. The encoded protein is CASSQRLLAGGSYNEQFF.

V usage is TRBV5-1 and J usage is TRBJ2-3; D is possibly TRBD1 (6 bases). The CDR3 sequence is 16 residues long. Germline loops: CDR1 SGHRS, CDR2 YFSETQ. V was cut by 0 bases and J by 4 bases, with 15 bases left in between. The CDR3 DNA is TGCGCCAGCAGCTTGGGGACAGATCTTATCGCAGATACGCAGTATTTT. It specifies CASSLGTDLIADTQYF.

The rearrangement joins TRBV6-5 to TRBJ1-5; D not resolved. The CDR3 loop spans 15 amino acids. CDR1 is MNHEY, CDR2 SVGAGI, per germline. Trimming took off 2 bases at V and 1 base at J, with 9 bases between the two ends. CDR3 DNA: TGTGCCAGCAGTTACACGGTGGACAGCAATCAGCCCCAGCATTTT. Translation: CASSYTVDSNQPQHF.